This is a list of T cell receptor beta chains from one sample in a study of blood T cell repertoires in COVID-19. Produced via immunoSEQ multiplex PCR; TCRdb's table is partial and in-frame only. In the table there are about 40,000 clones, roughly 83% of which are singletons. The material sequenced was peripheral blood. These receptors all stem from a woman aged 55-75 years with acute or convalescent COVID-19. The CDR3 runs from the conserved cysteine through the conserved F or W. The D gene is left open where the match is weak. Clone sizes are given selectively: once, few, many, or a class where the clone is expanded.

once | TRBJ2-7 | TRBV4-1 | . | CASSDRWMGAGFSYEQYF
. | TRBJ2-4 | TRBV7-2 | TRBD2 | CASSPKGGRGFNIQYF
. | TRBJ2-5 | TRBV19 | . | CASRPYEGQETQYF
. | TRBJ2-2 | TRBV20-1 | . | CSARESGELFF
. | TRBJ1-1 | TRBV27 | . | CASRTQVPGNTEAFF
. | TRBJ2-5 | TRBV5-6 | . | CASKMRAKVWKTQYF
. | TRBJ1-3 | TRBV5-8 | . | CASTLGVSSGNTIYF
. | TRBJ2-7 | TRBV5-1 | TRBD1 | CASSRDSYEQYF
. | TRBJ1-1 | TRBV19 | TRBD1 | CAASPGDRANTEAFF
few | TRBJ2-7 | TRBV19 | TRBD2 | CASSHYYGGDEQYF
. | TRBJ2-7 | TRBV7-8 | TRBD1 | CASSLALFPGQMYEQYF
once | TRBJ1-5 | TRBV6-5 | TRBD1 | CASSRDRGSNQPQHF
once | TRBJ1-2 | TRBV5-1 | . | CASSLAPGGARGYTF
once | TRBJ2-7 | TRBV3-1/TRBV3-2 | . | CASSQAWASSYEQYF
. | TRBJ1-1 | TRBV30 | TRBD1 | CAWRTGTAMNTEAFF
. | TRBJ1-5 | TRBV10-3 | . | CATRGAGTGNQPQHF
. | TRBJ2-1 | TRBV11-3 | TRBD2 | CASSPTPRGAYNEQFF
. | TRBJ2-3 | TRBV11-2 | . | CASSLVTRDTQYF
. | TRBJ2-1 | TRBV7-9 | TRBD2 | CASSFPPRLAVHNEQFF
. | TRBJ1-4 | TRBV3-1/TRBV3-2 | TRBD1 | CASSQAGQAKKLFF
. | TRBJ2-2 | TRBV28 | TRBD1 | CASSLFRDRGLRELFF
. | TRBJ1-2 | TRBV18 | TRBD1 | CASSSGQGNGYTF
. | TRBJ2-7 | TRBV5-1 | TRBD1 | CASSFGQGADEQYF
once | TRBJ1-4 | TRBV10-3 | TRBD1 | CAIRQGEDEKLFF
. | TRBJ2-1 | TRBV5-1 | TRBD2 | CASSKQPQGSGDNEQFF
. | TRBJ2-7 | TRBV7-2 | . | CASSLAGGAYEQYF
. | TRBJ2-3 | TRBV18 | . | CASSTRGTDTQYF
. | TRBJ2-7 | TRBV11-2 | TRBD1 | CASSLIGTVSSYEQYF
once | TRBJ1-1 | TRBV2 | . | CASRAQGIGNTEAFF
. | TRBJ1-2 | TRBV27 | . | CASSFGQLYGYTF
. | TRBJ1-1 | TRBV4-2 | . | CASSQDPGIGTEAFF
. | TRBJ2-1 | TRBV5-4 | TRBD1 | CASTHGQGGFYNEQFF
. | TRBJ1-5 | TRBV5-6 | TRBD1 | CASSFGGTGGFQPQHF
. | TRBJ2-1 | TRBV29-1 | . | CSVEGASSFFNFNEQFF
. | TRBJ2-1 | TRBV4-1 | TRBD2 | CASSQPTSGRLHEQFF
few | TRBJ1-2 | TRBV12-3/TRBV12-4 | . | CASSLNRSYGYTF
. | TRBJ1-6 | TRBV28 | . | CASSPPMGGVHSPLHF